Detailed here is one T cell receptor (beta chain). The data are from a study of blood T cell repertoires in COVID-19. Using immunoSEQ multiplex PCR, the repertoire was profiled, and TCRdb retains in-frame clones only, with some absent. The data show under 300,000 clones, approximately 90% seen once. The sequence was collected from a woman in her thirties or forties with acute or convalescent COVID-19. Sequencing was carried out using peripheral blood.

CDR3 nucleotide sequence: TGCAGCGTTGAAGACTGGGACAGGGCCTATGGCTACACCTTC. This sequence encodes CSVEDWDRAYGYTF. V and J are TRBV29-1 and TRBJ1-2, with 9 nucleotides matching TRBD1. Germline V gives CDR1 SQVTM, CDR2 ANQGSEA. After removal of 0 bases from V and 4 bases from J, the junction contained 3 bases not matched to a gene. The CDR3 is 14 residues long.